This T cell receptor beta chain was sequenced during a study of beta chain features in type 1 diabetes. As for the study in general: Patients did not differ from healthy donors in age, gender or cell yield.

This clone turned up a few times. Germline CDR1 and CDR2: SGHDN and FVKESK. This CDR3 is 13 amino acids long. The germline V and J ends were trimmed by 1 base and 1 base, with 2 bases remaining between them. Expressed TCRB transcripts got sequenced, as all isolated RNA was reverse transcribed. Here immunoSEQ multiplex PCR was the method, and the copy in TCRdb shows in-frame clones only, minus some. The sample comprises 900,000 or so clones, roughly 16% of which are singletons, and roughly 0.025% rests with the top ten. V is TRBV14 and J is TRBJ1-5; D is unclear. Material: naive CD4+ T cells from blood. This TCR was recovered from a woman aged 18-29 years in good health. The CDR3 nucleotides are TGTGCCAGCAGCCAAGGGAGCAATCAGCCCCAGCATTTT. Translated, it gives CASSQGSNQPQHF. The whole variable domain, remainder taken from reference TRBV14 and TRBJ1-5, is EAGVTQFPSHSVIEKGQTVTLRCDPISGHDNLYWYRRVMGKEIKFLLHFVKESKQDESGMPNNRFLAERTGGTYSTLKVQPAELEDSGVYFCASSQGSNQPQHFGDGTRLSIL.